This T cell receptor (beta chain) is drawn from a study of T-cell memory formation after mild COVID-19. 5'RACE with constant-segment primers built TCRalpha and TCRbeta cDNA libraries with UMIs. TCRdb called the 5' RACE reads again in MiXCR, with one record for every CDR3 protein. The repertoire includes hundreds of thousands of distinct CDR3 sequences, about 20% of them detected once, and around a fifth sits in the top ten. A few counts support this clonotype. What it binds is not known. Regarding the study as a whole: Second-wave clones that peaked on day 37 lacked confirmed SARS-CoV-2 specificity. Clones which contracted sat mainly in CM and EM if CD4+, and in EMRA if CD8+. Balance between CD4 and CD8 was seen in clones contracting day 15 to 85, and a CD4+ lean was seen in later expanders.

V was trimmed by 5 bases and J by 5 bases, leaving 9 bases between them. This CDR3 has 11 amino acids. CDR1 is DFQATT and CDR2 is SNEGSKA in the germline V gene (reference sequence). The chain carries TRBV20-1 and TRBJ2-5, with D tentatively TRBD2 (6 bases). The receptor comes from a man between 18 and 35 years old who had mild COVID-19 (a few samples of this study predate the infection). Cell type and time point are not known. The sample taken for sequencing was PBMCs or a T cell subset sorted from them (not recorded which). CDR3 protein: CSAWGEETQYF. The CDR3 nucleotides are TGCAGTGCTTGGGGGGAGGAGACCCAGTACTTC.